This T cell receptor beta chain originates from a study of post-analysis software for immune sequencing data. The overall study: The disease courses spanned relapsing-remitting, secondary progressive and progressive-relapsing forms of multiple sclerosis.

Germline V gives CDR1 SGHTA, CDR2 FQGNSA. The CDR3 length is 17 residues. cDNA libraries of TCR beta carried unique molecular identifiers. MiXCR, run by TCRdb on the PCR reads, gives a single entry per CDR3 protein. The sample has 250,000 to 300,000 distinct CDR3 sequences, less than 40% seen once; the top ten hold roughly 4.8%. Findings and limits, study-wide: When compared against controls, multiple sclerosis patients showed significantly lower normalized Chao1 diversity. Four to six TRBV segments were more frequent in patients than controls; TRBV5-6, TRBV5-1 and TRBV20-1 belonged to this group. By F measure, strong co-clustering occurred among samples prepared in the same batch.

Remarks on this clonotype: Its antigen is not known. Germline and junction disagree at one end, which may indicate a read error.

V usage is TRBV7-2 and J usage is TRBJ2-2; the D call may be TRBD1 or TRBD2 (5 bases each). The sequence came from a girl aged 10 to 17 with multiple sclerosis. The sequenced sample consisted of blood. CDR3 sequence: CASSLTFGAANTGERFF. CDR3 DNA: TGTGCCAGCAGCTTAACTTTCGGGGCGGCGAACACCGGGGAGCGGTTTTTT.